This TCR beta chain was retrieved from a study of OX40 agonist ivuxolimab in advanced cancers. TCRdb's copy holds only in-frame clones and misses some; the assay was immunoSEQ multiplex PCR. Among 60,000 to 80,000 clones, about 81% were seen once, and the ten largest hold 5%. Per the germline V gene, CDR1 is SGHNT and CDR2 is YYREEE (reference sequence). V was clipped by 2 bases and J by 6 bases; unmatched bases: 10. CDR3 size: 16 residues. Sequencing used CD4+ or CD8+ T cells sorted from blood, obtained in a trial of the OX40 agonist ivuxolimab. The chain links TRBV5-4 to TRBJ2-4; 8 bases match TRBD1. This receptor was taken from an adult with an advanced solid tumor such as melanoma, head and neck, liver or kidney cancer. Written as DNA, the CDR3 is TGTGCCAGCAGCTTTTCGGACAGGGCGGCGGGAAACATTCAGTACTTC. Translation: CASSFSDRAAGNIQYF.